The 15 T cell receptor beta chains listed next were all sequenced from one sample in a study of OX40 agonist ivuxolimab in advanced cancers. Here immunoSEQ multiplex PCR was the method, and the copy in TCRdb shows in-frame clones only, minus some. The sample has approximately 82,000 clones, less than 90% seen once; the top ten hold around 0.88%. Specimen: CD4+ or CD8+ T cells sorted from blood, collected in a trial of the OX40 agonist ivuxolimab. The receptors were sampled from an adult with an advanced solid tumor such as melanoma, head and neck, liver or kidney cancer.

This chain connects TRBV6-5 to TRBJ1-2; the match to TRBD1 covers 8 bases. The CDR3 is 14 amino acids. Per germline, CDR1 MNHEY and CDR2 SVGAGI. V dropped 2 bases and J dropped 8; count of bases not matched to a gene: 7. CDR3 sequence (DNA): TGTGCCAGCAGTTACCAAGGACAGGGTAGCGGCTACACCTTC. Its translation is CASSYQGQGSGYTF.

Notes on this clone: The sample contains more than one DNA sequence encoding this CDR3. The chain combines TRBV9 with TRBJ1-2; TRBD1 matches 7 bases. The length of the CDR3 is 14 residues. Germline-derived CDR1 and CDR2 are SGDLS and YYNGEE. The V segment lost 4 bases and the J segment 3 bases; nucleotides outside the gene matches: 6. This CDR3 is CASSSSGTDYGYTF. For the CDR3, the DNA is TGTGCCAGCAGCTCATCCGGGACAGACTATGGCTACACCTTC.

This chain connects TRBV7-9 to TRBJ1-6, with D maybe TRBD1 (6 bases). Germline loops: CDR1 SEHNR, CDR2 FQNEAQ (reference sequence). V shed 1 base and J shed 10 bases, with 17 bases lying between them. The CDR3 sequence is 16 residues long. The CDR3 DNA sequence: TGTGCCAGCAGCTTAGGGTCCACAGGGCGGGGGTCACCCCTCCACTTT. This encodes CASSLGSTGRGSPLHF.

This rearrangement joins TRBV7-2 to TRBJ2-1; D gene ambiguous. Germline V gene data show CDR1 as SGHTA and CDR2 as FQGNSA. This CDR3 has 15 amino acids. The ends were cut back, 4 bases at V and 4 bases at J, with 14 bases in the middle. CDR3 sequence: CASSYGPGRYNEQFF. CDR3 sequence (DNA): TGTGCCAGCAGCTACGGTCCCGGACGATACAATGAGCAGTTCTTC. The full variable domain, in which reference TRBV7-2 and TRBJ2-1 provide the parts outside the CDR3, is GAGVSQSPSNKVTEKGKDVELRCDPISGHTALYWYRQSLGQGLEFLIYFQGNSAPDKSGLPSDRFSAERTGGSVSTLTIQRTQQEDSAVYLCASSYGPGRYNEQFFGPGTRLTVL.

This rearrangement joins TRBV19 to TRBJ2-7, with 10 bases identical to TRBD1. Germline lookup yields CDR1 LNHDA and CDR2 SQIVND (reference sequence). This CDR3 contains 15 residues. V shed 2 bases, J shed 5 bases, and the junction held 6 bases outside the gene matches. The CDR3 region has the DNA TGTGCCAGTAGTATATCGGGACAGGGGACCCACGAGCAGTACTTC. Translation: CASSISGQGTHEQYF.

This clone has just one count. This sequence joins TRBV5-1 and TRBJ2-5; 12 bases match TRBD2. The CDR3 sequence is 16 residues long. V shed 0 bases, J shed 5 bases, and the junction held 5 bases outside the gene matches. Germline CDR1 and CDR2: SGHRS and YFSETQ. The CDR3, as DNA: TGCGCCAGCAGCTTGGCTAGCGGGGGGGCCGTTGAGACCCAGTACTTC. Encoded protein: CASSLASGGAVETQYF.

The chain carries TRBV30 and TRBJ1-4; D remains unclear. The CDR3 has 12 amino acids. Trimming cost V 8 bases and J 4 bases, with 11 bases left between them. The germline V gene has CDR1 GTSNPN and CDR2 SVGIG (reference sequence). For the CDR3, the DNA is TGTGCCCAAGCACTGGGTAATGAAAAACTGTTTTTT. Amino acid sequence: CAQALGNEKLFF. The complete variable domain, with remaining parts taken from reference TRBV30 and TRBJ1-4, reads SQTIHQWPATLVQPVGSPLSLECTVEGTSNPNLYWYRQAAGRGLQLLFYSVGIGQISSEVPQNLSASRPQDRQFILSSKKLLLSDSGFYLCAQALGNEKLFFGSGTQLSVL.

The chain is built from TRBV5-8 and TRBJ2-7; TRBD1 is a possible D gene (6 bases). Germline assignment: CDR1 SGHTS and CDR2 YDEGEE. Trimming took off 4 bases at V and 1 base at J, with 12 bases between the two ends. The CDR3 is 14 amino acids. For the CDR3, the DNA is TGTGCCAGCAGCCCGAGGACAGATTCCTACGAGCAGTACTTC. Amino acids: CASSPRTDSYEQYF.

This clone was found a few times. The chain links TRBV5-1 to TRBJ1-2; D unresolved. V was cut by 1 base and J by 6 bases, with 10 bases left in between. The length of the CDR3 is 13 residues. Germline CDR1 is SGHRS and CDR2 is YFSETQ. The CDR3 region is CASSLWEFDGYTF. In nucleotides, the CDR3 is TGCGCCAGCAGCTTGTGGGAGTTTGATGGCTACACCTTC.

J is TRBJ2-2 and V is TRBV6-6; 8 positions agree with TRBD2. The V gene end was trimmed by 10 bases and the J gene end by 1 base; junction bases not matched to a gene: 8. The CDR3 totals 15 residues. In germline, CDR1 is MNHNY, CDR2 SVGAGI (reference sequence). The CDR3 DNA is TGTGCCACGAGCTTCCTAGCGGGGAACACCGGGGAGCTGTTTTTT. This translates into CATSFLAGNTGELFF.

A single count supports this clone. V is TRBV18 and J is TRBJ1-1; unclear D gene. Trimming took off 3 bases at V and 3 bases at J, with 8 bases between the two ends. The CDR3 is 13 residues long. The germline V gene encodes CDR1 KGHSH and CDR2 LQKENI. The CDR3 DNA sequence: TGTGCCAGCTCACCGTTGGGAGACACTGAAGCTTTCTTT. Translation: CASSPLGDTEAFF.

The V gene is TRBV19, the J gene TRBJ2-1; D may be TRBD2 (6 bases). V lost 3 bases, J lost 7 bases, and 19 bases lay in between. Germline V gene sequence: CDR1 LNHDA, CDR2 SQIVND (reference sequence). The CDR3 contains 16 residues. The chain's CDR3 is CASSITGQGRKNEQFF. The CDR3 DNA reads as TGTGCCAGTAGTATTACGGGGCAAGGGAGGAAAAATGAGCAGTTCTTC.

This clone was observed a single time. This chain links TRBV6-5 with TRBJ1-1; 9 bases match TRBD1. Trimming took 6 bases from V and 5 from J; bases not matched to a gene: 7. The CDR3 is made up of 14 amino acids. Germline-derived CDR1 and CDR2 are MNHEY and SVGAGI. CDR3: CASSQGQGHTEAFF. The CDR3 region has the DNA TGTGCCAGCAGCCAGGGACAGGGCCATACTGAAGCTTTCTTT.

The chain employs TRBV5-5 and TRBJ2-3; D is possibly TRBD1 or TRBD2 (5 bases each). V lost 0 bases and J 2 bases, leaving 10 bases between the germline ends. This CDR3 region has 15 residues. Germline CDR1 reads SGHKS; CDR2 reads YYEKEE (reference sequence). The CDR3 coding sequence is TGTGCCAGCAGCTTGGCTGGTGGGACCACAGATACGCAGTATTTT. It translates to CASSLAGGTTDTQYF. Complete variable domain (other parts from reference TRBV5-5 and TRBJ2-3): DAGVTQSPTHLIKTRGQQVTLRCSPISGHKSVSWYQQVLGQGPQFIFQYYEKEERGRGNFPDRFSARQFPNYSSELNVNALLLGDSALYLCASSLAGGTTDTQYFGPGTRLTVL.

CDR3: CASSPGRTGHTDTQYF. In DNA form, the CDR3 reads TGTGCCAGCAGCCCAGGACGGACAGGACACACAGATACGCAGTATTTT. The chain carries TRBV4-2 and TRBJ2-3; TRBD1 matches at 7 bases. Germline V gives CDR1 LGHNA, CDR2 YNFKEQ. The CDR3 spans 16 residues. V shed 4 bases, J shed 2 bases, and the junction held 9 bases outside the gene matches.